This TCR beta chain was identified in a study of CD8 T cells in Susac syndrome (dated by TCRdb to the late 2010s). Some background on the complete study: Repertoire sequencing was used to test whether CD8+ T cell activation and differentiation in Susac syndrome was antigen driven.

RNA was extracted using the RNeasy kit, and about 0.5 to 1 ug of the RNA was reverse transcribed with random hexamers. TCR beta CDR3 regions were amplified with the immunoSEQ multiplex PCR assay covering 54 Vbeta and 13 Jbeta segments. PCR amplification bias was corrected by using a synthetic template baseline for primer optimization and computational correction. Concerning the study's data processing: Reads were annotated to V, D and J genes according to IMGT and were analyzed with immunoSEQ Analyzer, with only productive sequences retained. Clonality was calculated as one minus the Shannon entropy normalized by log2 of the number of productive unique sequences. For each patient and control, public and private clones were evaluated within the 100 most prevalent clones. A clone was defined as Susac-specific if it was absent from the healthy and MS cohorts, from some 1,100 published viral clones and from other ImmuneACCESS disease sequences. TCRdb reran the public reads through fastp at Q25 and MiXCR, keeping productive beta chains. Rows are unified per CDR3 protein, each entry keeping the most common DNA and genes. The V and J calls here are based on TCRdb, not the publication. Across this sample there are roughly 120,000 distinct CDR3 sequences, with about 96% seen only once. Clones ranked in the top ten supply approximately 0.092% of the sample.

V gives up 2 bases and J gives up 1 base, and the segment between their germline ends measures 10 bases. CDR1 and CDR2 are read off the germline V gene as SQVTM and ANQGSEA. From cysteine to phenylalanine, the CDR3 is 14 amino acids long. CDR3 DNA is the only sequence kept; it has 42 bases, read in frame from the first base. Peripheral blood CD8+ and CD4+ T cells from healthy donors, Susac syndrome patients and multiple sclerosis patients were profiled using high-throughput TCR beta sequencing. Healthy donors were included as age- and sex-matched controls. Bulk CD8+ and CD4+ T cells were purified by magnetic negative isolation, while CD8+ TEMRA cells were enriched using FACS. Blood was collected in EDTA tubes and processed within 24 hours, with PBMCs isolated through density gradient centrifugation. PBMCs intended for TCR sequencing were cryopreserved in liquid nitrogen and thawed later in a water bath at 37 degrees C. The sorted or isolated CD4+, CD8+ and CD8+ TEMRA cells reached a purity of at least 90%.

As to this clonotype: The antigen it binds to is not known. No much larger clone exists at a distance of one base, and base qualities are not known.

General conclusions and limits of the study: The study acknowledged that relatively few individuals were included in the TCR sequencing and HLA analysis.

This clonotype originated in a human donor in good health. The V and J segments used are TRBV29-1 and TRBJ2-3, with the D gene tentatively TRBD1 or TRBD2, based on 5 matching bases in each. Sequences were obtained from CD4+ T cells from PBMCs. The nucleotide sequence is given as TGCAGCGTTGAAAGGGGACGTGGCACAGATACGCAGTATTTT. Translated, it reads CSVERGRGTDTQYF.